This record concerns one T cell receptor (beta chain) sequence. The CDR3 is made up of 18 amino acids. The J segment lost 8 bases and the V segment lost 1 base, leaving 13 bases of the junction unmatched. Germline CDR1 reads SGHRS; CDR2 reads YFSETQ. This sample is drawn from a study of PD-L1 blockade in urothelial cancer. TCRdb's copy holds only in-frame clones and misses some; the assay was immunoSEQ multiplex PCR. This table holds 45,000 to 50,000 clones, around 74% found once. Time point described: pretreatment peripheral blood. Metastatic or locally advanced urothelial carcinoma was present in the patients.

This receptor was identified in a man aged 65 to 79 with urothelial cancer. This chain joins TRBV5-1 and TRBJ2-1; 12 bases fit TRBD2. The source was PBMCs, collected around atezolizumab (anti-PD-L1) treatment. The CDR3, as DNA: TGCGCCAGCAGCTTGTCCGGGACTAGCGGGTTCGAGGAGGATGAGCAGTTCTTC. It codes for CASSLSGTSGFEEDEQFF.